Following are 3 T cell receptor beta chains from one sample sequenced in a study of early T cells in non-severe SARS-CoV-2 infection. Via MiXCR, TCRdb re-called the 5' RACE reads, giving one row per CDR3 protein. Of some 50,000 distinct CDR3 sequences listed, around 8.6% are singletons. The material was whole blood, obtained at baseline. The origin of the receptors is an adult who was a healthcare worker with PCR-confirmed SARS-CoV-2 infection or an uninfected control (not recorded which).

The chain recombines TRBV30 with TRBJ2-2; D is ambiguous. Trimming left V 2 bases short and J 4 bases short, with 8 bases between. Germline V gives CDR1 GTSNPN, CDR2 SVGIG (reference sequence). The CDR3 is 13 amino acids. CDR3 sequence (DNA): TGTGCCTGGAGTCCGAGGTTCACCGGGGAGCTGTTTTTT. It encodes CAWSPRFTGELFF.

This clonotype turned up a few times. The rearrangement uses TRBV7-6 and TRBJ2-7, with 10 bases aligning to TRBD1. V trimming: 4 bases; J trimming: 5 bases; junction bases outside the gene matches: 5. The CDR3 loop spans 14 amino acids. Germline assignment: CDR1 SGHVS and CDR2 FNYEAQ. The DNA of the CDR3 is TGTGCCAGCAGCTCCGGACAGGGGGGCGACGAGCAGTACTTC. Its protein product is CASSSGQGGDEQYF.

This clonotype came up many times. V usage is TRBV14 and J usage is TRBJ2-7; D gene ambiguous. Germline lookup yields CDR1 SGHDN and CDR2 FVKESK. Trimming cost V 1 base and J 6 bases, with 19 bases left between them. This CDR3 contains 16 residues. CDR3: CASSQGLWVGLSEQYF. CDR3 in DNA: TGTGCCAGCAGCCAAGGCTTGTGGGTAGGGTTAAGCGAGCAGTACTTC.